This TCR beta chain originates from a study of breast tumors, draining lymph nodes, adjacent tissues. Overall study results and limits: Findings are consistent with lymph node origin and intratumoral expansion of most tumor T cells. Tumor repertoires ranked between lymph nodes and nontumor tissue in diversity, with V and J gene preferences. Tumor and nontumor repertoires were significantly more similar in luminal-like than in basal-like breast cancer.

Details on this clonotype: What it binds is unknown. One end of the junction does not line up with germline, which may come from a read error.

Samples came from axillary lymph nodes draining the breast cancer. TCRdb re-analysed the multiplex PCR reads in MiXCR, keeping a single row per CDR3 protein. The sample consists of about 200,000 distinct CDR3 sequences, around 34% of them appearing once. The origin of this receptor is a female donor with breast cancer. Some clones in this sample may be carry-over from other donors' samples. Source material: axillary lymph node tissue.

The CDR3 DNA follows: TGTGCCTGGAGAGGTGCGTTCCAAGAGATCCAGTACTTC. It encodes CAWRGAFQEIQYF. The V and J genes are TRBV30 and TRBJ2-5; D is uncertain. CDR3 length equals 13 residues. The germline gives CDR1 GTSNPN, CDR2 SVGIG (reference sequence). Full variable domain (outside the CDR3, taken from reference TRBV30 and TRBJ2-5): SQTIHQWPATLVQPVGSPLSLECTVEGTSNPNLYWYRQAAGRGLQLLFYSVGIGQISSEVPQNLSASRPQDRQFILSSKKLLLSDSGFYLCAWRGAFQEIQYFGPGTRLLVL.